This T cell receptor (beta chain) emerged from a study of shared clonotypes between healthy human individuals. Clones were read by immunoSEQ multiplex PCR, and TCRdb kept only the in-frame ones, dropping some. The profile shows some 2,500,000 clones, 85% to 95% of them singletons. The CDR3 loop spans 15 amino acids. J gave up 4 bases and V 2 bases, and 5 bases lay outside the gene matches. The V gene's germline CDR1 is MDHEN and CDR2 SYDVKM. The origin of this receptor is a young man in good health. Some clones in this sample may be carry-over from other donors' samples. The sequenced material came from naive CD4+ T cells from PBMCs. As to subset: CD45RA+ positively selected. This chain uses TRBV28 with TRBJ1-2; 9 nucleotides line up with TRBD1. CDR3 DNA sequence: TGTGCCAGCAGTTTAAGGGGGACAGGGTCCTATGGCTACACCTTC. This translates into CASSLRGTGSYGYTF.